This T cell receptor beta chain was found in a study of post-analysis software for immune sequencing data. Study-wide findings and caveats: Among a few TRBV segments more frequent in patients than controls were TRBV5-6, TRBV5-1 and TRBV20-1.

Unique molecular identifiers were present in the TCR beta cDNA libraries. Using its own MiXCR run on the PCR reads, TCRdb lists one record per CDR3 protein. This repertoire shows 450,000 or so distinct CDR3 sequences, nearly 45% found once; its top ten account for around an eighth. This clonotype was observed a few times. Its target is not known. Germline-derived CDR1 and CDR2 are SGHTA and FQGNSA. The ends were cut back, 4 bases at V and 7 bases at J, with 16 bases in the middle. The CDR3 is 14 amino acids. The TCR sequence derives from a girl aged 5 to 17 with multiple sclerosis. Sequencing was carried out using blood. V and J are TRBV7-2 and TRBJ2-5, with a tentative D call TRBD2 (6 bases). CDR3 nucleotides: TGTGCCAGCAGCTCCGGGACTCCCTTCGGGACCCAGTACTTC. Its protein product is CASSSGTPFGTQYF.